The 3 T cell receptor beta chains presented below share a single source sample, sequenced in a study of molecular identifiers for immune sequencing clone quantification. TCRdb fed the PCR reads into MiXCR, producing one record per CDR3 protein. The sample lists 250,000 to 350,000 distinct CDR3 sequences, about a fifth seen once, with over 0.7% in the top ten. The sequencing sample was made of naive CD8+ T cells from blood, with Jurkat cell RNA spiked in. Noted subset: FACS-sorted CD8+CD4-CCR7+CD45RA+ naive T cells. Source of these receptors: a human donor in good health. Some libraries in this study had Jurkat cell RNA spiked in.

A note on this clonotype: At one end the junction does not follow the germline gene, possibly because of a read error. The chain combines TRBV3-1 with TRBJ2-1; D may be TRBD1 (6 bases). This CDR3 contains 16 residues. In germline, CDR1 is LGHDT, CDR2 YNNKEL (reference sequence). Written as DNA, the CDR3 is TGTGCCGGCAGCCTAGGGACACAAGGAACCTACAATGAGCAGTTCTTC. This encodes CAGSLGTQGTYNEQFF.

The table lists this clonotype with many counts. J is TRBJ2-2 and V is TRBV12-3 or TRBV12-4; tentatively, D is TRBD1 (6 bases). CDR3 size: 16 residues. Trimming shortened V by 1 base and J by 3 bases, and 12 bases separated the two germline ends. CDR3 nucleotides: TGTGCCAGCAGTTTAGGGGCAGGGGCGGACACCGGGGAGCTGTTTTTT. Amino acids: CASSLGAGADTGELFF.

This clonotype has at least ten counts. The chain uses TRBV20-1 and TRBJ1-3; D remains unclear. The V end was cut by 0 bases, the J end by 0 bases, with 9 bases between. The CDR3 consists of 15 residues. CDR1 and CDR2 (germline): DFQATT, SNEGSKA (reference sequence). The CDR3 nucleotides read TGCAGTGCTAGAGAGGACGGTTCCTCTGGAAACACCATATATTTT. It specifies CSAREDGSSGNTIYF.